Listed here is a single T cell receptor beta chain. The repertoire was sequenced with immunoSEQ multiplex PCR; TCRdb's copy has only in-frame clones and lacks some. In the table there are fewer than 85,000 clones, about 90% of which are singletons. The sample comes from a study of OX40 agonist ivuxolimab in advanced cancers. This CDR3 is 13 amino acids long. Trimming took 3 bases from V and 6 from J, leaving 12 bases between them. The germline V gene encodes CDR1 LNHDA and CDR2 SQIVND (reference sequence). The sample was CD4+ or CD8+ T cells sorted from blood, taken in a trial of the OX40 agonist ivuxolimab. This TCR derives from an adult with an advanced solid tumor such as melanoma, head and neck, liver or kidney cancer. The V gene is TRBV19, the J gene TRBJ2-7; weak D call: TRBD2 (6 bases). CDR3 nucleotides: TGTGCCAGTAGTATTTTCGGGGGACGCGAGCAGTACTTC. It yields the protein CASSIFGGREQYF.